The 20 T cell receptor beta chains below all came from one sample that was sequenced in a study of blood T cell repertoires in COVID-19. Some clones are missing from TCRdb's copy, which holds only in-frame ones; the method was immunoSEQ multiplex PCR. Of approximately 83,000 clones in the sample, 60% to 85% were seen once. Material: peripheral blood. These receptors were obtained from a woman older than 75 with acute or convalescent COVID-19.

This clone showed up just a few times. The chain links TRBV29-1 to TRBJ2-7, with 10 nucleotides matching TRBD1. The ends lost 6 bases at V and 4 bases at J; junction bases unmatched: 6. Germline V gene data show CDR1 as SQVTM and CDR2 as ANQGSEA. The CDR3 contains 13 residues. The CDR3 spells CSVGQGLRYEQYF. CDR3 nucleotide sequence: TGCAGCGTGGGACAGGGGCTCCGGTACGAGCAGTACTTC.

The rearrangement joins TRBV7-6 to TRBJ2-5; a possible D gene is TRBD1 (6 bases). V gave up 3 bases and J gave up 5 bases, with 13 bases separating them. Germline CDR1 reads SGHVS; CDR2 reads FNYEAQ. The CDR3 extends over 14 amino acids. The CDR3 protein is CASSLGARAETQYF. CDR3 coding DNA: TGTGCCAGCAGCTTGGGGGCTCGAGCGGAGACCCAGTACTTC.

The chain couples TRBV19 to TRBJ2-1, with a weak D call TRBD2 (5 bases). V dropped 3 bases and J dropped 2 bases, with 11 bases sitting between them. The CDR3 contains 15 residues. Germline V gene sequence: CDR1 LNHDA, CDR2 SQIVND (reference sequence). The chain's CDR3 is CASSIGVAPYNEQFF. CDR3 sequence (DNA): TGTGCCAGTAGTATTGGGGTAGCGCCCTACAATGAGCAGTTCTTC.

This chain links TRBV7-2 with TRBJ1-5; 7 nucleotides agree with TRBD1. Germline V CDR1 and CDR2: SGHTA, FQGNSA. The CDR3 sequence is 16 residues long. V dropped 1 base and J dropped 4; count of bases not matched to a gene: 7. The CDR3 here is CASSLDSRGSNQPQHF. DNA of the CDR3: TGTGCCAGCAGCTTAGATTCCAGGGGGTCAAATCAGCCCCAGCATTTT.

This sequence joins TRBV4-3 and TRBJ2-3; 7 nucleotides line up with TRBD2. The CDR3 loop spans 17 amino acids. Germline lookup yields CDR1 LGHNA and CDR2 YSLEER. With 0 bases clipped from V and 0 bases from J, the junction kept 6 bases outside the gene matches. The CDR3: CASSQELARGSTDTQYF. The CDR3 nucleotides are TGCGCCAGCAGCCAAGAGCTGGCGCGGGGGAGCACAGATACGCAGTATTTT.

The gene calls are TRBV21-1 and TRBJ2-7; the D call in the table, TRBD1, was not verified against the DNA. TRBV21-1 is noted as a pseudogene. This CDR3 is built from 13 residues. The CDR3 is CASSLGAPYEQYF. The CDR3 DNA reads TGTGCCAGCAGCTTGGGGGCCCCCTACGAGCAGTACTTC.

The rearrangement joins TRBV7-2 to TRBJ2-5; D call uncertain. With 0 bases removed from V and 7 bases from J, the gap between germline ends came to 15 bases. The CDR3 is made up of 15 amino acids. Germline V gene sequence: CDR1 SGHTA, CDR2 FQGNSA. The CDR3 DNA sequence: TGTGCCAGCAGCTTAGCTGACTCCACTTTAGGGACCCAGTACTTC. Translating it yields CASSLADSTLGTQYF.

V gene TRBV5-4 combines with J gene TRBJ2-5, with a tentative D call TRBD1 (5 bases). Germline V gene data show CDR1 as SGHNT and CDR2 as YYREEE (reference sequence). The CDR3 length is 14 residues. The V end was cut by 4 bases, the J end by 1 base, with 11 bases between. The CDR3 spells CASSPDSTQETQYF. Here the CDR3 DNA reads TGTGCCAGCAGCCCTGACAGCACCCAAGAGACCCAGTACTTC.

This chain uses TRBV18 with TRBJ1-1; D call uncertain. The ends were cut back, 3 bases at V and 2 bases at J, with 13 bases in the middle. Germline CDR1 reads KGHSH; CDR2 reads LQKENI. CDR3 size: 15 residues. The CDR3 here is CASSPLEELNTEAFF. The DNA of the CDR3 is TGTGCCAGCTCACCCCTAGAGGAACTTAACACTGAAGCTTTCTTT.

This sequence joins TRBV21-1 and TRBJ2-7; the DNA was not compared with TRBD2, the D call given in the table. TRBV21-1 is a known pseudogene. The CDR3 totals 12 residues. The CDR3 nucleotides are TGTGCCACCTCAAGCTATCTTGGCGAGCAGTACTTC. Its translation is CATSSYLGEQYF.

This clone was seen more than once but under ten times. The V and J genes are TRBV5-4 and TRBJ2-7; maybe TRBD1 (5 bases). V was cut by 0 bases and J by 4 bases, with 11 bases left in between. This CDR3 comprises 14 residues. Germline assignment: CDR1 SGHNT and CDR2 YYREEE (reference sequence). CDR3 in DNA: TGTGCCAGCAGCTTGGATCCAGGGCGGTACGAGCAGTACTTC. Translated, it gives CASSLDPGRYEQYF.

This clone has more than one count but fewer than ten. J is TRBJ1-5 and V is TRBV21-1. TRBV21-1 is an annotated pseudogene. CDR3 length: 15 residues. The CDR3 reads CASVSCGHSNQPQHF. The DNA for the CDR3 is TGTGCCAGCGTAAGCTGCGGGCATAGCAATCAGCCCCAGCATTTT.

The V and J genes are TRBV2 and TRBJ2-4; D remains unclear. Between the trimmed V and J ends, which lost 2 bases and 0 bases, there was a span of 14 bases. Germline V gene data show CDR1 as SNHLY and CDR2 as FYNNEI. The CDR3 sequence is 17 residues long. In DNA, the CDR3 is TGTGCCAGCAGTGAAATAGTTTTAGCTGTAGCCAAAAACATTCAGTACTTC. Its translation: CASSEIVLAVAKNIQYF. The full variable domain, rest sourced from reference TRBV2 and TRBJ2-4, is EPEVTQTPSHQVTQMGQEVILRCVPISNHLYFYWYRQILGQKVEFLVSFYNNEISEKSEIFDDQFSVERPDGSNFTLKIRSTKLEDSAMYFCASSEIVLAVAKNIQYFGAGTRLSVL.

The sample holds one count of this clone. The CDR3 protein is CASSFGGAEAFF. The DNA for the CDR3 is TGTGCCAGCAGCTTTGGGGGGGCTGAAGCTTTCTTT. The rearrangement uses TRBV5-4 and TRBJ1-1, with D possibly matching TRBD1 (5 bases). Between the trimmed V and J ends, which lost 2 bases and 6 bases, there was a span of 8 bases. The V gene's germline CDR1 is SGHNT and CDR2 YYREEE (reference sequence). The CDR3 spans 12 residues. Full variable domain (outside the CDR3, taken from reference TRBV5-4 and TRBJ1-1): ETGVTQSPTHLIKTRGQQVTLRCSSQSGHNTVSWYQQALGQGPQFIFQYYREEENGRGNFPPRFSGLQFPNYSSELNVNALELDDSALYLCASSFGGAEAFFGQGTRLTVV.

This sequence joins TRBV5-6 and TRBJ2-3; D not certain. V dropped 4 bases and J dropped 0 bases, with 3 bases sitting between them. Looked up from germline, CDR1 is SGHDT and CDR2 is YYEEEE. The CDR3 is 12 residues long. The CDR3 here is CASSLSTDTQYF. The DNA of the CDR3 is TGTGCCAGCAGCCTAAGCACAGATACGCAGTATTTT.

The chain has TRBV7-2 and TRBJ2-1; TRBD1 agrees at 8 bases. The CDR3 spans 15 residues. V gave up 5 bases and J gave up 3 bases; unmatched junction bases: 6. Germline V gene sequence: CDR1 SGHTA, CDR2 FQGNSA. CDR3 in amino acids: CASSPDRADYNEQFF. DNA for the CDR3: TGTGCCAGCAGCCCGGACAGGGCAGACTACAATGAGCAGTTCTTC.

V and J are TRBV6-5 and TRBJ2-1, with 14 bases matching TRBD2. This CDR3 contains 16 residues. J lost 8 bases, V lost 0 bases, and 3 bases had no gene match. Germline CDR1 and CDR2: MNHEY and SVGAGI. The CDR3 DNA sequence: TGTGCCAGCAGTTACTCGACTAGCGGGAGGGCCCATGAGCAGTTCTTC. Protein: CASSYSTSGRAHEQFF.

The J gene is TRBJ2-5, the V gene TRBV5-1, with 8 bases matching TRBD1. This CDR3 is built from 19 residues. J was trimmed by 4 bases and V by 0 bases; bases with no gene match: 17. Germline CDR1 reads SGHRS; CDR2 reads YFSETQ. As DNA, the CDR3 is TGCGCCAGCAGCTTGGCGGTTCTAGGACAGGGCGGTGTTGGAGAGACCCAGTACTTC. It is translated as CASSLAVLGQGGVGETQYF.

The CDR3 region has the DNA TGCAGCGCGGGGACAGGGGGCGCGGGTCAGCCCCAGCATTTT. Residues: CSAGTGGAGQPQHF. This sequence joins TRBV29-1 and TRBJ1-5, with 12 bases identical to TRBD1. Looked up from germline, CDR1 is SQVTM and CDR2 is ANQGSEA. The CDR3 has 14 residues. V lost 7 bases, J lost 6 bases, and 7 bases stayed unmatched.

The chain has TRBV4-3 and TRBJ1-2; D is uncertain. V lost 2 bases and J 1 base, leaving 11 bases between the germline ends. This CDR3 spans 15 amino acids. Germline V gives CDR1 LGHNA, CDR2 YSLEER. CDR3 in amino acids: CASSQSAPNNYGYTF. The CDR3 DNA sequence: TGCGCCAGCAGCCAATCAGCGCCAAATAACTATGGCTACACCTTC.